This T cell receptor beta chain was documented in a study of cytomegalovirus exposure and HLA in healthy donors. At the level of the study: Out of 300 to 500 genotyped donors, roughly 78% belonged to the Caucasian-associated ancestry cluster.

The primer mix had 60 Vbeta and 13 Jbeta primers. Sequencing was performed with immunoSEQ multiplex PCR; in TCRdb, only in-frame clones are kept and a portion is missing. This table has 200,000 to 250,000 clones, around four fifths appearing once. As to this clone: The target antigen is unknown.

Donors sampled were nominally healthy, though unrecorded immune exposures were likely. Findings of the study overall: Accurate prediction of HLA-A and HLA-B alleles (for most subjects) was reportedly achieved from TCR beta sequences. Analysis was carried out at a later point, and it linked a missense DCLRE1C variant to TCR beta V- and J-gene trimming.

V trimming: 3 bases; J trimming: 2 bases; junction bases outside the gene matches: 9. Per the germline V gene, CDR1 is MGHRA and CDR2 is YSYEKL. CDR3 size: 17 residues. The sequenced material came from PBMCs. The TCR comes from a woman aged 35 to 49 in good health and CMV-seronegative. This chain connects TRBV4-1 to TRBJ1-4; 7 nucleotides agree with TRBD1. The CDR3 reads CASSHQGGAKTNEKLFF. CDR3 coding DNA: TGCGCCAGCAGCCATCAAGGGGGCGCCAAGACTAATGAAAAACTGTTTTTT.